This section outlines one T cell receptor beta chain sequence together with its context. Its specificity is not known. A much larger clone differs by one base, so this may be a read error. These data are taken from a study of T cells in Graves' hyperthyroidism and ophthalmopathy. Study-wide results and limits: Most thyroid-expanded clonotypes above 0.001 were also found in blood.

The PBMCs studied were ones that came from about 10 ml fresh peripheral blood. Regions amplified from RNA transcripts were the TCR beta CDR3 regions. With the HTBI primer set, the TCR CDR3 went through a first round of RT-PCR. TCRdb ran MiXCR on the multiplex PCR reads and lists one entry per CDR3 protein. Altogether 500,000 to 750,000 distinct CDR3 sequences are present, approximately 15% being singletons, with the ten largest covering 7.1%. Germline V lookup: CDR1 SGHTA, CDR2 FQGTGA. The CDR3 contains 14 residues. Material: blood. V usage is TRBV7-3 and J usage is TRBJ2-2, with TRBD2 matching 7 bases. The clonotype originates from a woman aged 18-30 years with Graves' ophthalmopathy. Here the CDR3 DNA reads TGTGCCAACAGCGGGGTGGCGAACACCGGGGAGCTGTTTTTT. Protein: CANSGVANTGELFF.